This TCR beta chain came from a study of metastatic and nonmetastatic thyroid tumors. Across the whole study: Across blood and tumor or nodule tissue, repertoires from malignant and benign thyroid patients were compared with one another.

Study conclusions and caveats: Patients with malignant thyroid tumors reportedly had significantly higher TCR beta diversity than those with benign nodules, in blood and tumor.

As originally analysed: Clinicopathological groups of papillary thyroid cancer showed CDR3 differences that were used to build a distant-metastasis classifier. TCRdb re-called clones from the PCR reads using MiXCR. These V and J calls rely on TCRdb rather than the paper's analysis. Of about 35,000 clones listed, 25% to 35% are singletons. About this clone itself: The antigen is undetermined.

V dropped 4 bases and J dropped 0 bases, with 14 bases sitting between them. CDR1 SGDLS and CDR2 YYNGEE come from the germline V gene. The CDR3 consists of 15 residues. Treatment of any kind had been given to no patient before thyroid surgery. This TCR was sampled from a female donor with papillary thyroid cancer or a benign thyroid nodule (not recorded which). Some clones in this sample may be carry-over from other donors' samples. Sequencing was carried out using blood. This rearrangement joins TRBV9 to TRBJ2-7, with D perhaps matching TRBD2 (6 bases). This CDR3 reads CASSRRDGGSYEQYF. In nucleotides, the CDR3 is TGTGCCAGCAGCAGACGGGACGGGGGCTCCTACGAGCAGTACTTC.